These T cell receptor beta chains were read from a single sample in a study of blood T cells in healthy people across ages. TCRdb recomputed calls from the 5' RACE reads with MiXCR, one row per CDR3 protein. The table records about 800,000 distinct CDR3 sequences, approximately 25% of them present only once. Another study also made use of these data, one on T cells of mothers and their children.

The source material was blood. These receptors were taken from a boy between 10 and 17 years old in good health. Each CDR3 is given with its conserved first and last residue. A D gene is named only where the DNA matches it firmly. Clone size is given for some rows only: seen once, a few or many times, or a class if the clone is expanded.

D gene	V gene	J gene	clone size	CDR3 DNA	CDR3 protein
TRBD1	TRBV7-2	TRBJ1-1	NA	TGTGCCAGCAGCTTAGGAGGGGAGGGACAGTACAACACTGAAGCTTTCTTT	CASSLGGEGQYNTEAFF
NA	TRBV7-3	TRBJ2-1	many	TGTGCCAGCAGCTTAAGGGGGGATACCTACAATGAGCAGTTCTTC	CASSLRGDTYNEQFF
NA	TRBV6-5	TRBJ2-5	few	TGTGCCAGTAACCTCAGGGGCAGAGAGACCCAGTACTTC	CASNLRGRETQYF
TRBD1	TRBV5-4	TRBJ1-4	many	TGTGCCAGCAGCTTGGCAGGGGGCAGAATTGAAAAACTGTTTTTT	CASSLAGGRIEKLFF
TRBD2	TRBV6-5	TRBJ2-5	NA	TGTGCCAGCAGTTCCGTCCTTCCTACTAGCGGAGCAGAAGGAGCCCAGTACTTC	CASSSVLPTSGAEGAQYF
TRBD1	TRBV20-1	TRBJ2-7	few	TGCAGTGCTAGACCGGCAGGGGGCTCCTACGAGCAGTACTTC	CSARPAGGSYEQYF
TRBD1	TRBV12-3/TRBV12-4	TRBJ1-5	few	TGTGCCAGCAGTTTCGAGACAGGGTACAATCAGCCCCAGCATTTT	CASSFETGYNQPQHF
NA	TRBV5-1	TRBJ2-4	few	TGCGCCAGCAGAGAGGGGGGACTACAGGGGGACAAAAACATTCAGTACTTC	CASREGGLQGDKNIQYF
TRBD1	TRBV7-2	TRBJ1-5	NA	TGTGCCAGCAGCTCGACAGGGAGGGATCAGCCCCAGCATTTT	CASSSTGRDQPQHF
NA	TRBV4-1	TRBJ2-7	NA	TGCGCCAGCAGCCAAGAAACTCTAGATTCCGAGCAGTACTTC	CASSQETLDSEQYF
NA	TRBV6-2/TRBV6-3	TRBJ2-1	once	TGTGCCACCGAAGCCCAGGCCCTTTTCAATGAGCAGTTCTTC	CATEAQALFNEQFF
NA	TRBV5-4	TRBJ2-1	many	TGTGCCAGCAGCGAGTACAATGAGCAGTTCTTC	CASSEYNEQFF
NA	TRBV28	TRBJ2-7	NA	TGTGCCAGCAGTTTCTCTTTGGGGTTCGCCTACGAGCAGTACTTC	CASSFSLGFAYEQYF
TRBD1	TRBV20-1	TRBJ2-2	few	TGCAGTGCTAGGCCCCCGTTGGGACAGGGGAAAACCGGGGAGCTGTTTTTT	CSARPPLGQGKTGELFF
NA	TRBV24-1	TRBJ1-2	NA	TGTGCCACCAGTCCGGGGTCCCCCTATGGCTACACCTTC	CATSPGSPYGYTF
NA	TRBV7-2	TRBJ1-6	NA	TGTGCCAGCAGCTTAGCTGCTCGGGACAATTCACCCCTCCACTTT	CASSLAARDNSPLHF
NA	TRBV20-1	TRBJ2-3	NA	TGCAGTTCTTCGCGACTGTTCACAGATACGCAGTATTTT	CSSSRLFTDTQYF
NA	TRBV5-1	TRBJ2-1	NA	TGCGCCAGCAGCTTGGCCCGTCAGCCTAATGAGCAGTTCTTC	CASSLARQPNEQFF
NA	TRBV6-5	TRBJ2-7	NA	TGTGCCAGCAGTTACCCAGGGGCCGAGCAGTACTTC	CASSYPGAEQYF
NA	TRBV7-9	TRBJ2-1	few	TGTGCCAGCAGCACGCAGGTAATGGATGAGCAGTTCTTC	CASSTQVMDEQFF
TRBD1	TRBV4-3	TRBJ2-5	NA	TGCGCCAGCAGCCAAGATGGACAGGGCGGTGGGGAGACCCAGTACTTC	CASSQDGQGGGETQYF
NA	TRBV29-1	TRBJ2-2	few	TGCAGCGCCTGGCTGAACACCGGGGAGCTGTTTTTT	CSAWLNTGELFF
TRBD2	TRBV7-8	TRBJ2-5	NA	TGTGCCAGCAGCTTAGGTCCCGTAGCGGGAGTGTGGCAAGAGACCCAGTACTTC	CASSLGPVAGVWQETQYF
NA	TRBV4-3	TRBJ2-5	NA	TGCGCCAGCAGCCAAGATGTAGAAGTCGAGATGGGGACCCAGTACTTC	CASSQDVEVEMGTQYF
TRBD2	TRBV5-5	TRBJ2-3	NA	TGTGCCAGCAGCATAGGGACTACGGATTCAGATACGCAGTATTTT	CASSIGTTDSDTQYF
NA	TRBV28	TRBJ1-1	NA	TGTGCCAGCAGTTTTGGCCGAAGCCTGAACACTGAAGCTTTCTTT	CASSFGRSLNTEAFF
NA	TRBV20-1	TRBJ1-1	NA	TGCAGTGCTAGAGCATTTTTCACTGAAGCTTTCTTT	CSARAFFTEAFF
TRBD1	TRBV7-9	TRBJ2-1	NA	TGTGCCAACAGCTCCCGACAGGGTATGGCGAATGAGCAGTTCTTC	CANSSRQGMANEQFF
NA	TRBV4-1	TRBJ2-1	few	TGCGCCAGCAGCCCTGATGGGAATGAGCAGTTCTTC	CASSPDGNEQFF
TRBD2	TRBV7-3	TRBJ2-3	few	TGTGCCAGCAGCTTAACAGGGCCTATAGCGGGGAGCACAGATACGCAGTATTTT	CASSLTGPIAGSTDTQYF
NA	TRBV10-3	TRBJ2-5	few	TGTGCCATCAGTGAGGCGCTAGCGCCGTGGCAGTACTTC	CAISEALAPWQYF
TRBD1	TRBV28	TRBJ1-5	NA	TGTGCCAGCAGTTCACGGACAGGGCATCAGCCCCAGCATTTT	CASSSRTGHQPQHF
TRBD2	TRBV29-1	TRBJ2-1	NA	TGCAGCGTTGAAACTAGGCGGGGGGCCTACAATGAGCAGTTCTTC	CSVETRRGAYNEQFF
TRBD2	TRBV4-1	TRBJ2-7	NA	TGCGCCAGCAGCCAAGCTGAGCAGCGGGGGTCCTACGAGCAGTACTTC	CASSQAEQRGSYEQYF
NA	TRBV5-6	TRBJ1-2	NA	TGTGCCAGCAGCTTGGGGACGGAGAAGTATGGCTACACCTTC	CASSLGTEKYGYTF
NA	TRBV14	TRBJ2-3	NA	TGTGCCGGCAGCCAGCCGGGACCTCGAACAGATACGCAGTATTTT	CAGSQPGPRTDTQYF
NA	TRBV10-3	TRBJ2-7	NA	TGTGCCATCAGTGATGAGGTCAGAGAAATCTCCTACGAGCAGTACTTC	CAISDEVREISYEQYF
NA	TRBV27	TRBJ1-2	few	TGTGCCAGCAGCAAAGGACAAGTCTATGGCTACACCTTC	CASSKGQVYGYTF
TRBD1	TRBV28	TRBJ2-7	few	TGTGCCAGCAGTCCTGCGGACAGGGGATCCTACGAGCAGTACTTC	CASSPADRGSYEQYF
NA	TRBV5-1	TRBJ1-1	few	TGCGCCAGCAGCTTCCGGGTGGATACTGAAGCTTTCTTT	CASSFRVDTEAFF
TRBD1	TRBV4-3	TRBJ2-5	NA	TGCGCCAGCAGCCAAGATCTGGGGACAGGGGGCCTTGAGACCCAGTACTTC	CASSQDLGTGGLETQYF
TRBD1	TRBV20-1	TRBJ2-7	few	TGCAGTGCTCGGGCGATTACGGGACAGGCATCGGGCGGAGCCCAACTAACCTTC	CSARAITGQASGGAQLTF
NA	TRBV4-3	TRBJ1-2	NA	TGCGCCAGCAGCCAAGATGGGGCTACTAACTATGGCTACACCTTC	CASSQDGATNYGYTF
NA	TRBV7-9	TRBJ2-1	many	TGTGCCAGCAGCCGGGAGACGGGAGCTTGGAATGAGCAGTTCTTC	CASSRETGAWNEQFF
TRBD1	TRBV7-9	TRBJ1-1	NA	TGTGCCAGCAGCGCTCCAAAATTGGGACAGGGAAGGACTGAAGCTTTCTTT	CASSAPKLGQGRTEAFF
NA	TRBV28	TRBJ2-7	few	TGTGCCAGCCTATCAGGAGCCGCGCTCTACGAGCAGTACTTC	CASLSGAALYEQYF
NA	TRBV19	TRBJ2-6	few	TGTGCCAGTAGTATATCCCCTCTTGGGGCCAACGTCCTGACTTTC	CASSISPLGANVLTF
NA	TRBV7-2	TRBJ2-7	once	TGTGCCAGCAGCTTAAGCCCGGGGGGCGCGGGAGACAGGGAGCAGTACTTC	CASSLSPGGAGDREQYF
TRBD2	TRBV28	TRBJ2-1	NA	TGTGCCAGCAGTTGGCTAGCGGGAGGCCAAAGTAATGAGCAGTTCTTC	CASSWLAGGQSNEQFF
NA	TRBV29-1	TRBJ1-1	few	TGCAGCGTGCCAACCAACACTGAAGCTTTCTTT	CSVPTNTEAFF
NA	TRBV4-3	TRBJ2-1	few	TGCGCCAGCAGCCAAGAGGCGGGGCAAGCCTACAATGAGCAGTTCTTC	CASSQEAGQAYNEQFF
NA	TRBV28	TRBJ2-2	NA	TGTGCCAGCAGTTCGGCCCTTACCGGGGAGCTGTTTTTT	CASSSALTGELFF
NA	TRBV7-3	TRBJ1-2	few	TGTGCCAGCAGTCCAACAGGGTTAAATGGCTACACCTTC	CASSPTGLNGYTF
TRBD2	TRBV9	TRBJ2-5	few	TGTGCCAGCAGCGCTGGGGCTGCGGGAGGCCCGGTGGAGACCCAGTACTTC	CASSAGAAGGPVETQYF